This TCR beta chain originates from a study of cytomegalovirus exposure and HLA in healthy donors. The PCR contained 60 Vbeta and 13 Jbeta primers. Clones were read by immunoSEQ multiplex PCR, and TCRdb kept only the in-frame ones, dropping some. Altogether some 200,000 clones are present, around 79% being singletons, with the ten largest covering 0.39%. Looked up from germline, CDR1 is SGHTA and CDR2 is FQGNSA. V lost 4 bases, J lost 3 bases, and 10 bases stayed unmatched. The CDR3 loop spans 16 amino acids. The receptor comes from a male donor in good health and CMV-seropositive. The V gene is TRBV7-2, the J gene TRBJ2-7; 9 bases fit TRBD1. Sequences were obtained from PBMCs. CDR3 coding DNA: TGTGCCAGCAGCTCCATGGCGGGACAGGGTTACTACGAGCAGTACTTC. Translating it yields CASSSMAGQGYYEQYF.